The source of this TCR beta chain is a study of blood T cell repertoires in COVID-19. Study-wide context: PBMCs, B-cell-depleted T cells, or T cells provided the cDNA or gDNA that made up the material.

The assay was immunoSEQ multiplex PCR, and TCRdb's table has in-frame clones only and misses some. The repertoire holds about 500,000 clones, with roughly nine tenths as singletons. The sequence was collected from a woman aged 18 to 35 who had recovered from COVID-19. Source material: PBMCs or T cells enriched from blood (not recorded which).

CDR3 sequence reads: CASSYGRVGGYEQFF. In DNA, the CDR3 is TGTGCCAGCAGTTATGGGCGCGTGGGGGGGTACGAGCAGTTCTTC. This chain joins TRBV6-2 or TRBV6-3 and TRBJ2-1; TRBD2 aligns across 7 bases. Per the germline V gene, CDR1 is MNHEY and CDR2 is SVGEGT. The junction had 12 bases not matched to a gene; V was cut back by 3 bases and J by 10 bases. CDR3 length: 15 amino acids.